This T cell receptor beta chain was obtained from a study of shared clonotypes between healthy human individuals. Findings and limits, study-wide: Relative to clonotypes present in all four donors, those not shared had lower generation probabilities.

CD45RO-negative, CCR7-positively selected cells formed the naive CD8 fraction, excluding terminally differentiated effector memory CD45RA+ cells. This table comes from immunoSEQ multiplex PCR, and its TCRdb copy is limited to in-frame clones, with some not included. The table has about 550,000 clones, less than 97% seen once. With respect to this clone: Its target is unknown.

The receptor's source is a woman between 25 and 40 years old in good health. Sequenced sample: naive CD8+ T cells sorted from blood.

Here the CDR3 reads CASASLAGVTDEQYF. The CDR3 DNA reads as TGTGCCAGCGCCTCCCTAGCGGGAGTAACGGACGAGCAGTACTTC. This chain uses TRBV27 with TRBJ2-7; 10 bases agree with TRBD2. The CDR3 has 15 amino acids. The germline V gene has CDR1 MNHEY and CDR2 SMNVEV (reference sequence). V lost 8 bases, J lost 5 bases, and 12 bases stayed unmatched.